This T cell receptor beta chain was sequenced for a study of shared clonotypes between healthy human individuals. This was a deep-level run. Assay used: immunoSEQ multiplex PCR; TCRdb lists only in-frame clones, some missing. The sample yields some 1,900,000 clones, approximately 94% seen once. Positive CCR7 selection of CD45RO-negative cells yielded the naive CD8 cells, and terminally differentiated effector memory CD45RA+ cells were excluded. The receptor's source is a man aged 18 to 30 in good health. The source material was naive CD8+ T cells sorted from blood.

The CDR3 DNA sequence: TGTGCCAGCAAGCCGACAGGGGGGATCTATGGCTACACCTTC. It yields the protein CASKPTGGIYGYTF. The rearrangement uses TRBV6-5 and TRBJ1-2; 9 nucleotides agree with TRBD1. Germline V gene data show CDR1 as MNHEY and CDR2 as SVGAGI. The CDR3 covers 14 residues. V lost 7 bases and J lost 4; bases outside the gene matches: 7.